These T cell receptor beta chains were read from a single sample in a study of PD-1 blockade in classical Hodgkin lymphoma. The repertoire was sequenced with immunoSEQ multiplex PCR; TCRdb's copy has only in-frame clones and lacks some. The sample holds about 30,000 clones, approximately 91% seen once. What was sequenced was peripheral blood mononuclear cells (PBMCs). These receptors all stem from a human donor with classical Hodgkin lymphoma. Each CDR3 is given with its conserved first and last residue. D genes are given only for firm matches. Clone size is given for some rows only: seen once, a few or many times, or a class if the clone is expanded.

>TRBD1|TRBV7-2|-|TRBJ1-4
TGTGCCAGCAGCTTACTAGGGGGCGCAGAAAAACTGTTTTTT
CASSLLGGAEKLFF
>-|TRBV7-6|few|TRBJ2-3
TGTGCCAGCAGCTTAGTGAGGGGGAGGGCCGCTGGCACAGATACGCAGTATTTT
CASSLVRGRAAGTDTQYF
>TRBD1|TRBV25-1|few|TRBJ1-1
TGTGCCAGCACCCGACAGGGGGGTAGTTGGACTGAAGCTTTCTTT
CASTRQGGSWTEAFF
>TRBD1|TRBV7-9|-|TRBJ1-1
TGTGCCAGCAGCCCCACAGGGGGCAGGCGGGCTGAAGCTTTCTTT
CASSPTGGRRAEAFF
>-|TRBV28|-|TRBJ2-4
TGTGCCAGCAGCAGATTTTCGGGAAACATTCAGTACTTC
CASSRFSGNIQYF
>-|TRBV11-3|-|TRBJ2-5
TGTGCCAGCAGCCAAGATCTAGAGGGAACCCCGTACTTC
CASSQDLEGTPYF
>TRBD1|TRBV19|-|TRBJ1-2
TGTGCCAGTCGATCACGGACAGGGGCCTCCTATGGCTACACCTTC
CASRSRTGASYGYTF
>TRBD2|TRBV19|once|TRBJ2-1
TGTGCCAGTAGTAGGAGGACTAGCGCTAACAATGAGCAGTTCTTC
CASSRRTSANNEQFF
>TRBD1|TRBV30|-|TRBJ1-6
TGTGCCTGGAGTGCGGGACAGGACGTCTATAATTCACCCCTCCACTTT
CAWSAGQDVYNSPLHF
>-|TRBV29-1|-|TRBJ2-2
TGCAGCGTTGATTGGGTGAACACCGGGGAGCTGTTTTTT
CSVDWVNTGELFF
>TRBD2|TRBV19|-|TRBJ2-1
TGTGCCAGTAGTATTGTGGCTAGCGGGAGGAATGAGCAGTTCTTC
CASSIVASGRNEQFF
>-|TRBV7-9|-|TRBJ2-2
TGTGCCAGCAGCTTCCGAATTGCGGAGCTGTTTTTT
CASSFRIAELFF
>-|TRBV7-9|-|TRBJ2-2
TGTGCCAGCAGCCCAGGGACGGCCGGGGAGCTGTTTTTT
CASSPGTAGELFF
>-|TRBV30|-|TRBJ1-1
TGTGCCTGGAGTGCGACTGGTACTGAAGCTTTCTTT
CAWSATGTEAFF
>-|TRBV10-3|-|TRBJ2-6
TGTGCCATCAGTGAGTCTAATAGCGGCTCTGGGGCCAACGTCCTGACTTTC
CAISESNSGSGANVLTF
>TRBD2|TRBV4-3|-|TRBJ2-2
TGCGCCAGCAGCCTTTACACTAGCATGGGCGGGAGGGCGGACACCGGGGAGCTGTTTTTT
CASSLYTSMGGRADTGELFF
>TRBD2|TRBV11-3|-|TRBJ2-3
TGTGCCAGCAGCCGGGAGGCGGGAGTCAGAGATACGCAGTATTTT
CASSREAGVRDTQYF
>-|TRBV19|-|TRBJ1-5
TGTGCCAGTAGTATTAAGGGCTCGTATAGCAATCAGCCCCAGCATTTT
CASSIKGSYSNQPQHF
>TRBD2|TRBV28|-|TRBJ2-1
TGTGCCAGCAGTTCCACGGGACTAGCGAGGGCCAAGCAGTTCTTC
CASSSTGLARAKQFF
>TRBD1|TRBV28|-|TRBJ1-2
TGTGCCAGCAGTCCTGGATCCGAACAGGGGCGCAATGGCTACACCTTC
CASSPGSEQGRNGYTF
>-|TRBV19|-|TRBJ1-5
TGTGCCAGTAGTATCATCGGCGGCAATCAGCCCCAGCATTTT
CASSIIGGNQPQHF
>-|TRBV7-9|-|TRBJ2-3
TGTGCCAGCAGCCCACTAGGGACAGATACGCAGTATTTT
CASSPLGTDTQYF
>TRBD2|TRBV6-5|once|TRBJ2-1
TGTGCCAGCAGCCCGTGGCGGGAGGGCTACAATGAGCAGTTCTTC
CASSPWREGYNEQFF
>-|TRBV11-3|once|TRBJ2-7
TGTGCCAGCAGCTCGGGGCCGGGGGACTACGAGCAGTACTTC
CASSSGPGDYEQYF
>TRBD2|TRBV5-5|-|TRBJ2-1
TGTGCCAGCAGCCTCTCACTAGCGGGAGGGCTTGGTGAGCAGTTCTTC
CASSLSLAGGLGEQFF
>TRBD1|TRBV18|-|TRBJ2-7
TGTGCCAGCTCACCGAGGGACAGGGGGTCTTACGAGCAGTACTTC
CASSPRDRGSYEQYF
>-|TRBV7-2|-|TRBJ2-3
TGTGCCAGCAGCTTAGTTTCGGGCAACACAGATACGCAGTATTTT
CASSLVSGNTDTQYF
>-|TRBV5-1|-|TRBJ1-4
TGCGCCAGCAGGAACGAGGTCGCCAGAGGGAAACTGTTTTTT
CASRNEVARGKLFF
>-|TRBV7-6|-|TRBJ2-5
TGTGCCAGCAGCTTAGGGGCGCTACAAGAGACCCAGTACTTC
CASSLGALQETQYF
>-|TRBV5-5|-|TRBJ2-7
TGTGCCAGCACCAAAGAACCCAGGGATTCCTACGAGCAGTACTTC
CASTKEPRDSYEQYF
>TRBD2|TRBV27|-|TRBJ2-7
TGTGCCAGCAGTTTAACTAGCGGGAGGCCCTACGAGCAGTACTTC
CASSLTSGRPYEQYF
>-|TRBV7-2|-|TRBJ2-3
TGTGCCAGCAGCTTCGGTTTTGTCGCAGATACGCAGTATTTT
CASSFGFVADTQYF
>-|TRBV1|-|TRBJ2-3
TGCACCAGCAGCCCTCCAGGCAGCGGGAGAAATGGCACAGATACGCAGTATTTT
CTSSPPGSGRNGTDTQYF
>TRBD2|TRBV7-9|-|TRBJ2-5
TGTGCCAGCAGCGTTAGCGGGATGGCAGAGACCCAGTACTTC
CASSVSGMAETQYF
>TRBD1|TRBV5-1|-|TRBJ1-1
TGCGCCAGCAGCTTGTGGGACAGGGGGCTTGGAGCTTTCTTT
CASSLWDRGLGAFF
>TRBD1|TRBV11-2|-|TRBJ1-1
TGTGCCAGCAGAGCACAGGGGTGGGTGAACACTGAAGCTTTCTTT
CASRAQGWVNTEAFF
>TRBD2|TRBV7-2|-|TRBJ2-7
TGTGCCAGCAGTCGAGTAGCGGGAGTCTACGAGCAGTACTTC
CASSRVAGVYEQYF
>-|TRBV21-1|-|TRBJ2-7
TGTGCCAGCAGCCCTCGTACTCTAGCGGGAGCCCACGAGCAGTACTTC
CASSPRTLAGAHEQYF
>-|TRBV29-1|-|TRBJ1-5
TGCAGCGTTGGTTTTTCGAGGCAGCCCCAGCATTTT
CSVGFSRQPQHF
>-|TRBV10-1|-|TRBJ2-2
TGCGCCAGCAGTGAGGTTATGGGCTTTAACACCGGGGAGCTGTTTTTT
CASSEVMGFNTGELFF
>-|TRBV5-5|once|TRBJ2-7
TGTGCCAGCAGCTTGGGAGGACAGTCCTGGGACGAGCAGTACTTC
CASSLGGQSWDEQYF
>-|TRBV4-3|-|TRBJ2-7
TGCGCCAGCAGCCAACAGGTAAACTACGAGCAGTACTTC
CASSQQVNYEQYF
>-|TRBV7-8|few|TRBJ2-5
TGTGCCAGCAGCCCTGCCCGGACCCAAGAGACCCAGTACTTC
CASSPARTQETQYF
>TRBD1|TRBV5-4|-|TRBJ1-3
TGTGCCAACAGTTCCGGGACAGGGAGAACGAACACCATATATTTT
CANSSGTGRTNTIYF
>TRBD1|TRBV4-1|once|TRBJ1-4
TGCGCCAGCAGCCAAGATCCCCCAGGGGGTTGGGAAAAACTGTTTTTT
CASSQDPPGGWEKLFF
>-|TRBV9|-|TRBJ2-5
TGTGCCAGCAGCGCCCGGAGGCACGGGGAGACCCAGTACTTC
CASSARRHGETQYF
>-|TRBV6-6|few|TRBJ1-1
TGTGCCAGCAGTTACTTGGGGGGGGGCACTGAAGCTTTCTTT
CASSYLGGGTEAFF
>TRBD1|TRBV2|-|TRBJ1-4
TGTGCCAGCAGTCGGGACAGTACTAATGAAAAACTGTTTTTT
CASSRDSTNEKLFF
>-|TRBV7-2|-|TRBJ2-1
TGTGCCAGCAGCTTAAAGGGCGGGGATTACAATGAGCAGTTCTTC
CASSLKGGDYNEQFF
>TRBD1|TRBV4-1|few|TRBJ2-7
TGCGCCAGCAGCCACAGACAGGGGGTTTCCGGCGAGCAGTACTTC
CASSHRQGVSGEQYF
>TRBD1|TRBV5-1|-|TRBJ1-2
TGCGCCAGCAGCTTGGCTGGGCAGGGGGCGGGCTATGGCTACACCTTC
CASSLAGQGAGYGYTF
>-|TRBV6-5|-|TRBJ2-6
TGTGCCAGCAAACAGAACTCTGGGGCCAACGTCCTGACTTTC
CASKQNSGANVLTF
>TRBD1|TRBV5-8|-|TRBJ2-3
TGTGCCAGCAGCCCCGGGACAGGGGGCCGTTCGCAGTATTTT
CASSPGTGGRSQYF
>-|TRBV11-2|-|TRBJ2-7
TGTGCCAGCAGCGCTCACCCCTACGAGCAGTACTTC
CASSAHPYEQYF
>TRBD1|TRBV9|-|TRBJ2-7
TGTGCCAGCAGCCCCGGACAGGGCGACCCCCGGGGCGAGCAGTACTTC
CASSPGQGDPRGEQYF